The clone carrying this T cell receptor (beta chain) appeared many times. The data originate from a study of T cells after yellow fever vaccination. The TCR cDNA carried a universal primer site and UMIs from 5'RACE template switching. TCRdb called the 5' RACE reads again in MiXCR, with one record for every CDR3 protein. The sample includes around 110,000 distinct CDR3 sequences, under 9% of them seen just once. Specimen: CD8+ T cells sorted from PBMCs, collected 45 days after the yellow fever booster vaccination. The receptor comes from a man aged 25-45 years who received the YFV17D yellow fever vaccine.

The CDR3 coding sequence is TGTGCCAGCAGTTTAGCCGCCTACGAGCAGTACTTC. Residues: CASSLAAYEQYF. The genes are TRBV12-3 or TRBV12-4 and TRBJ2-7; D is unresolved. Trimming cost V 0 bases and J 2 bases, with 2 bases left between them. The CDR3 is 12 residues long.